This is a list of T cell receptor beta chains from one sample in a study of cytomegalovirus exposure and HLA in healthy donors. Profiled with immunoSEQ multiplex PCR; TCRdb holds only in-frame clones, not every one. The repertoire has about 83,000 clones, roughly 81% of them found once; the top ten carry 1.5% to 2%. The material sequenced was PBMCs. The source of these receptors is a woman aged 25 to 39 in good health and CMV-seronegative. CDR3s include the opening cysteine and the closing phenylalanine or tryptophan. A D gene is named only where the DNA matches it firmly. Rows give clone size only sometimes, using once, few, many, or a class for an expanded clone.

cdr3_nt | cdr3_aa | j_call | v_call | clone_size | d_call
TGTGCCAGCAGAAGACAGGGGGCCGGAGACATTCAGTACTTC | CASRRQGAGDIQYF | TRBJ2-4 | TRBV6-5 | few | TRBD1
TGTGCCAGCACCTCCCCGGGACTCGGGGCTTTCTTT | CASTSPGLGAFF | TRBJ1-1 | TRBV5-4 | - | -
TGCGCCAGCAGCCAAGAGAGTCTGGCGGGGGCCACTAATGAAAAACTGTTTTTT | CASSQESLAGATNEKLFF | TRBJ1-4 | TRBV4-3 | - | -
TGTGCTAGCAGCTTATCGCCGGGTGAAAAACTGTTTTTT | CASSLSPGEKLFF | TRBJ1-4 | TRBV7-7 | - | -
TGTGCCAGCAGCTATGGATCCGGAGACTTTAATGAAAAACTGTTTTTT | CASSYGSGDFNEKLFF | TRBJ1-4 | TRBV7-9 | - | -
TGCAGCGTTATGGCAGGGAACACTGAAGCTTTCTTT | CSVMAGNTEAFF | TRBJ1-1 | TRBV29-1 | - | -
TGTGCCAGTAGTTGGGCTCTCACAGATACGCAGTATTTT | CASSWALTDTQYF | TRBJ2-3 | TRBV19 | - | -
TGTGCCAGCAGCGGATGGCGGCCTGGGGCCAACGTCCTGACTTTC | CASSGWRPGANVLTF | TRBJ2-6 | TRBV5-6 | - | -
TGTGCCAGTAGTATGGAGTTTGCGGGAAGCTCCTACGAGCAGTACTTC | CASSMEFAGSSYEQYF | TRBJ2-7 | TRBV19 | few | -
TGCGCCAGCAGCTTGCAGGGTCCCGATGGCTACACCTTC | CASSLQGPDGYTF | TRBJ1-2 | TRBV5-1 | - | -
TGTGCCAGCAGTTTCGAGGTGCCAAATGAAAAACTGTTTTTT | CASSFEVPNEKLFF | TRBJ1-4 | TRBV28 | - | -
TGCAGCGTGGAGGGACAGGGATCCACTGAAGCTTTCTTT | CSVEGQGSTEAFF | TRBJ1-1 | TRBV29-1 | - | TRBD1
TGCGCCAGCAGCCGTGACACAACCTACGAGCAGTACTTC | CASSRDTTYEQYF | TRBJ2-7 | TRBV5-1 | - | -
TGTGCCACCAGCGGAAGGGGTATGAGCACAGATACGCAGTATTTT | CATSGRGMSTDTQYF | TRBJ2-3 | TRBV15 | few | -
TGTGCCTGGAGCCGGGACAGGGGGCACTATGGCTACACCTTC | CAWSRDRGHYGYTF | TRBJ1-2 | TRBV30 | few | TRBD1
TGTGCCAGCTCACCAAACAGCCATGAAAAACTGTTTTTT | CASSPNSHEKLFF | TRBJ1-4 | TRBV18 | - | -
TGTGCCAGCAGCTTAACTCTCGGGTCCTACAATGAGCAGTTCTTC | CASSLTLGSYNEQFF | TRBJ2-1 | TRBV7-9 | once | -
TGTGCCAGCAGCTTAGGAACAGGGGGTAGCAATCAGCCCCAGCATTTT | CASSLGTGGSNQPQHF | TRBJ1-5 | TRBV7-2 | few | TRBD1
TGTGCCAGCAGCAAAGACAAATCGACAGGGTGCAATCAGCCCCAGCATTTT | CASSKDKSTGCNQPQHF | TRBJ1-5 | TRBV21-1 | - | -
TGTGCCAGTAGTGTCCGGGACAGGGCAGCCTCCTACACAGATACGCAGTATTTT | CASSVRDRAASYTDTQYF | TRBJ2-3 | TRBV19 | - | TRBD1
TGTGCCAGCAGCCAAGATTTCCTAGCGGCCACCTACGAGCAGTACTTC | CASSQDFLAATYEQYF | TRBJ2-7 | TRBV4-2 | - | TRBD2
TGTGCCAGCAGGGGGACTAGCGCCTACGAGCAGTACTTC | CASRGTSAYEQYF | TRBJ2-7 | TRBV11-2 | - | TRBD2
TGTGCCGGAGCAATGGGTCAGGGCCTTAGGGATGAGCAGTTCTTC | CAGAMGQGLRDEQFF | TRBJ2-1 | TRBV7-9 | - | -
TGTGCCAGCAGTTCCCCCGGGACAGGGGGCAACTACACCTTC | CASSSPGTGGNYTF | TRBJ1-2 | TRBV6-1 | - | TRBD1
TGCGCCAGCAGCAAGGACAGGGCCGACACCGGGGAGCTGTTTTTT | CASSKDRADTGELFF | TRBJ2-2 | TRBV5-1 | - | TRBD1
TGTGCCAGCAGTTACTCAAGGTCCAGGGGCTATGGCTACACCTTC | CASSYSRSRGYGYTF | TRBJ1-2 | TRBV6-5 | few | -
TGTGCCAGCAGTCCCCCGACAGGGGGCCCCTATGGCTACACCTTC | CASSPPTGGPYGYTF | TRBJ1-2 | TRBV28 | - | TRBD1
TGTGCCAGCACTCCGGGGGACAGAGGCTCTGGGGCCAACGTCCTGACTTTC | CASTPGDRGSGANVLTF | TRBJ2-6 | TRBV6-4 | - | -
TGTGCCAGCAGTTACTCGCGTCTCGGGGGCGAGCAGTACTTC | CASSYSRLGGEQYF | TRBJ2-7 | TRBV6-5 | - | -
TGTGCCAGCAGCAGTAGCGGGAGGGTATCCTACAATGAGCAGTTCTTC | CASSSSGRVSYNEQFF | TRBJ2-1 | TRBV28 | - | TRBD2
TGTGCCAGCAGCTCCCGTACCGGTGCCGGCACAGATACGCAGTATTTT | CASSSRTGAGTDTQYF | TRBJ2-3 | TRBV7-2 | - | -
TGTGCCAGCAGGGAACCCCTCTATGGCTACACCTTC | CASREPLYGYTF | TRBJ1-2 | TRBV6-1 | few | -
TGTGCCGGTTATAGGCTAGCATCGACTACCGGGGAGCTGTTTTTT | CAGYRLASTTGELFF | TRBJ2-2 | TRBV7-9 | - | -
TGCGCCAGCAGTGAGACAGGGGGGAGAGAGACCCAGTACTTC | CASSETGGRETQYF | TRBJ2-5 | TRBV10-2 | - | TRBD1
TGTGCCAGCAGTGGACGGGGGTGGGGTGAACTGTTTTTT | CASSGRGWGELFF | TRBJ1-4 | TRBV6-1 | - | -
TGTGCCAGTAGTATAGGTCCGGGAGGTACCGGGGAGCTGTTTTTT | CASSIGPGGTGELFF | TRBJ2-2 | TRBV19 | - | TRBD2
TGTGCCAGCACCGGACAGGAGTCCGGCTACACCTTC | CASTGQESGYTF | TRBJ1-2 | TRBV4-2 | - | TRBD1
TGTGCCAGCAGGAGGGGCAACAGGGTAGCGAACACCGGGGAGCTGTTTTTT | CASRRGNRVANTGELFF | TRBJ2-2 | TRBV6-9 | - | -
TGTGCCAGCAGCTTAGGACTTGGAGGGACCCAGTACTTC | CASSLGLGGTQYF | TRBJ2-5 | TRBV7-9 | - | -
TGTGCCAGCTCACCACCGGTGGGCAGGTCTGGGAATGAGCAGTTCTTC | CASSPPVGRSGNEQFF | TRBJ2-1 | TRBV18 | - | -
TGCGCCAGCAGCTTGGCGATGGGAGGCGAGCAGTACTTC | CASSLAMGGEQYF | TRBJ2-7 | TRBV5-1 | - | -
TGTGCCAGCAGCCAGGGGGCTTCGTCCTACGAGCAGTACTTC | CASSQGASSYEQYF | TRBJ2-7 | TRBV7-2 | - | TRBD1
TGTGCCAGCAGCTTGGATCCTATCGACAGCTCCTACAATGAGCAGTTCTTC | CASSLDPIDSSYNEQFF | TRBJ2-1 | TRBV5-5 | - | -
TGTGCCAGCAGTTTTGACAGGGACTACGAGCAGTACTTC | CASSFDRDYEQYF | TRBJ2-7 | TRBV27 | - | TRBD1
TGTGCCAGCAGTCCCCCTCAGGGATTCACCTATGGCTACACCTTC | CASSPPQGFTYGYTF | TRBJ1-2 | TRBV28 | - | -
TGCAGCGTTGGACGTTTTGGACAGCGCTCCAACCCTGGGGCCAACGTCCTGACTTTC | CSVGRFGQRSNPGANVLTF | TRBJ2-6 | TRBV29-1 | - | -
TGTGCCAGCTCGCCGGGGACTACTTTTAATGAGCAGTTCTTC | CASSPGTTFNEQFF | TRBJ2-1 | TRBV18 | - | TRBD2
TGCAGCGGTGCTAGCGGGAGTTCCTACGAGCAGTACTTC | CSGASGSSYEQYF | TRBJ2-7 | TRBV29-1 | - | TRBD2
TGTGCCAGCAGCCAAGGGCAGGGGGATAGCAATCAGCCCCAGCATTTT | CASSQGQGDSNQPQHF | TRBJ1-5 | TRBV21-1 | - | -
TGTGCCTGGAGTGTAAGGGGGGGCTGGGGTGAAAAACTGTTTTTT | CAWSVRGGWGEKLFF | TRBJ1-4 | TRBV30 | - | -
TGTGCCAGCAGTTGGACAGGGAGACAAGAGACCCAGTACTTC | CASSWTGRQETQYF | TRBJ2-5 | TRBV7-9 | - | TRBD1
TGCGCCAGCAGCCAAGAGGGGACTAGCGGGAGACCCTACAATGAGCAGTTCTTC | CASSQEGTSGRPYNEQFF | TRBJ2-1 | TRBV4-1 | - | TRBD2
TGTGCCAGCAGCCAGGGGGGACAGGGGGCTTTGTATGGCTACACCTTC | CASSQGGQGALYGYTF | TRBJ1-2 | TRBV4-2 | - | TRBD1
TGTGCCAGCAGAAGGACTAGCGGGAGCGTCTGCGAGCAGTACTTC | CASRRTSGSVCEQYF | TRBJ2-7 | TRBV9 | - | TRBD2
TGTGCCAGCAGCGTGGGACAGGGCGTTACTGAAGCTTTCTTT | CASSVGQGVTEAFF | TRBJ1-1 | TRBV7-3 | few | TRBD1
TGTGCCATCAGTGATGCGGCGGACTATGGCTACACCTTC | CAISDAADYGYTF | TRBJ1-2 | TRBV10-3 | - | -
TGTGCCAGTAGTATAGATTCTAGCCGTCTCCTCGAGCAGTACTTC | CASSIDSSRLLEQYF | TRBJ2-7 | TRBV19 | - | -
TGTGCCTGGAAATCTCTGGCTAGCGGCTCAACAGATACGCAGTATTTT | CAWKSLASGSTDTQYF | TRBJ2-3 | TRBV30 | - | TRBD2
TGTGCCAGCAGCTTGGACAGTGCCCTCTACGAGCAGTACTTC | CASSLDSALYEQYF | TRBJ2-7 | TRBV11-2 | - | -